This section outlines one T cell receptor beta chain sequence together with its context. Antigen specificity is unknown. These data are taken from a study of shared clonotypes between healthy human individuals. Study conclusions and caveats: In general, naive subsets displayed greater estimated richness than memory subsets did. Clonotypes that were shared across a handful of donors made up roughly 5.2% of naive CD4 clonotypes. All-four-donor shared clonotypes had higher generation probabilities than non-shared clonotypes did. Represented genetic and exposure-history diversity was restricted by having few donors.

Clones were sequenced by immunoSEQ multiplex PCR, and TCRdb holds only the in-frame ones, with some missing. The data contain under 2.5 million clones, around 90% of them singletons. CDR3 length: 14 amino acids. Trimming stripped 4 bases from V and 3 bases from J, with 11 bases between. The V gene's germline CDR1 is SGHRS and CDR2 YFSETQ. The TCR was taken from a man aged 18 to 35 in good health. Some clones in this sample may be carry-over from other donors' samples. Sequencing used naive CD4+ T cells from PBMCs. This sample's subset: CD45RA+ positively selected. V and J are TRBV5-1 and TRBJ1-3; D is ambiguous. DNA for the CDR3: TGCGCCAGCAGCCCGGACGTCCTTGGAAACACCATATATTTT. It specifies CASSPDVLGNTIYF.